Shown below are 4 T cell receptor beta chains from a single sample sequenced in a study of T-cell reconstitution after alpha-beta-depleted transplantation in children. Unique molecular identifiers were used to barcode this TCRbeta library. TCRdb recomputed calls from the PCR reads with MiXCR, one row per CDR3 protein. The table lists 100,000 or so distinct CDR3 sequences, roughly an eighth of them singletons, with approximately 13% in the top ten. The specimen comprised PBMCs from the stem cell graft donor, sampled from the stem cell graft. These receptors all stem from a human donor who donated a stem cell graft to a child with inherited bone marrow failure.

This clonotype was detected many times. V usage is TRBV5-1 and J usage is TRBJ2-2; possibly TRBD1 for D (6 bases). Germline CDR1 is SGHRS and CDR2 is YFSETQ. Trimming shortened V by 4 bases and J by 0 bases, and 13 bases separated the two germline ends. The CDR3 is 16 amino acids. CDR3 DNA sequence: TGCGCCAGCAGCCTATATGGGACATCGAACACCGGGGAGCTGTTTTTT. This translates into CASSLYGTSNTGELFF.

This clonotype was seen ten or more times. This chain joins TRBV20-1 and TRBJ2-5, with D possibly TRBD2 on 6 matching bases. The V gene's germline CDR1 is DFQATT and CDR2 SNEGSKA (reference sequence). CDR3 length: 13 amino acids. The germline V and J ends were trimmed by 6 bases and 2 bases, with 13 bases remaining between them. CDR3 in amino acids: CSAPGRGQETQYF. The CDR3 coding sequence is TGCAGTGCCCCCGGGCGGGGACAAGAGACCCAGTACTTC.

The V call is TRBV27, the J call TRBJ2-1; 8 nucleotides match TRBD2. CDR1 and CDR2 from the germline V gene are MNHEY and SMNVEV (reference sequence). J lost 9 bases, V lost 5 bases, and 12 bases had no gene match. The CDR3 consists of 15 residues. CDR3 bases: TGTGCCAGCAGTGTATACGCGGGAGGTGGGAGTGAGCAGTTCTTC. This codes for CASSVYAGGGSEQFF.

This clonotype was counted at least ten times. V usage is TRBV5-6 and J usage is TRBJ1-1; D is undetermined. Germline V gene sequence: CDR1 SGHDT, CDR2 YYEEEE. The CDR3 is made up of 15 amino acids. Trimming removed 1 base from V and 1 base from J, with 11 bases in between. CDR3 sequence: CASSLIGLGNTEAFF. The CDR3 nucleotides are TGTGCCAGCAGCTTGATTGGGTTGGGGAACACTGAAGCTTTCTTT.